This TCR beta chain was retrieved from a study of blood T cell repertoires in COVID-19. The overall study: The United States, Italy and Spain provided the acute and convalescent COVID-19 samples. The analysed material was cDNA or gDNA that came from T cells, B-cell-depleted T cells, or PBMCs.

In the study's own analysis: Amplification of reference gene primers was used by the study to estimate nucleated cell counts. Clones were sequenced by immunoSEQ multiplex PCR, and TCRdb holds only the in-frame ones, with some missing. Clonal size and the V and J genes are those of that table, whereas D and trimming came from the DNA. Among 250,000 or so clones listed, about nine tenths were seen once. The germline V gene has CDR1 SGHTA and CDR2 FQGTGA. The CDR3 extends over 14 amino acids. V was pared by 5 bases and J by 3 bases, with 13 bases between. The receptor was isolated from a man in his forties with active or convalescent COVID-19. Sequencing was performed on peripheral blood. This rearrangement joins TRBV7-3 to TRBJ1-1; the D gene is possibly TRBD1 (5 bases). The CDR3 DNA follows: TGTGCCAGCAGCCGGGGCAGGGAGGACACTGAAGCTTTCTTT. Residues: CASSRGREDTEAFF.